These 24 T cell receptor beta chains were all obtained from the same sample, sequenced in a study of patients and donors after allogeneic stem cell transplantation. TCRdb analysed the RT-PCR reads with MiXCR anew, one entry per CDR3 protein. This table has about 960,000 distinct CDR3 sequences, approximately 19% appearing once. The sequenced sample consisted of blood, either unsorted or a sorted T cell fraction (not recorded which). The receptor source for this set is a human donor who was either an allogeneic HSCT recipient or a stem cell or donor lymphocyte infusion donor (not recorded which). It is not recorded whose cells these are; they may come from a transplant donor.

The chain uses TRBV5-1 and TRBJ2-1; D call uncertain. Germline assignment: CDR1 SGHRS and CDR2 YFSETQ. This CDR3 spans 16 amino acids. The V and J ends lost 2 bases and 0 bases respectively, with 12 bases between them. The CDR3 coding sequence is TGCGCCAGCAGCTTATTTGCGACGAGCTCCTACAATGAGCAGTTCTTC. It encodes CASSLFATSSYNEQFF.

The genes are TRBV15 and TRBJ2-7, with 7 bases identical to TRBD1. CDR1 is LNHNV and CDR2 is YYDKDF in the germline V gene (reference sequence). After removal of 0 bases from V and 6 bases from J, the junction contained 8 bases not matched to a gene. This CDR3 is built from 15 residues. In DNA, the CDR3 is TGTGCCACCAGCAGAGATGGGACAGCCACGGGCGAGCAGTACTTC. It is translated as CATSRDGTATGEQYF.

In its sample, this clonotype was seen many times. This rearrangement joins TRBV24-1 to TRBJ2-3; 11 nucleotides align to TRBD2. Germline V lookup: CDR1 KGHDR, CDR2 SFDVKD. V was clipped by 4 bases and J by 0 bases; unmatched bases: 8. The CDR3 has 18 residues. DNA of the CDR3: TGTGCCACCAGTGACGGGACTAGCGGCATACCTAGCACAGATACGCAGTATTTT. Translating gives CATSDGTSGIPSTDTQYF.

This clonotype was picked up a small number of times. Relative to the germline gene, one junction end is altered; a read error may explain this. This chain links TRBV7-7 with TRBJ2-1, with D hard to call. This CDR3 has 13 amino acids. CDR1 is SSHAT, CDR2 FNYEAQ, per germline (reference sequence). CDR3 loop: CASSLLHAGEQFF. The CDR3 region has the DNA TGTGCTAGCAGCTTACTTCATGCCGGTGAGCAGTTCTTC.

This clonotype was recorded at least ten times. The chain combines TRBV20-1 with TRBJ2-3; 7 bases align to TRBD2. CDR3 length: 13 amino acids. Germline loops: CDR1 DFQATT, CDR2 SNEGSKA (reference sequence). J was trimmed by 4 bases and V by 6 bases; bases with no gene match: 7. CDR3 bases: TGCAGTGCCCTACTAGCGAAGTCAGATACGCAGTATTTT. It is translated as CSALLAKSDTQYF.

Only a few counts were recorded for this clonotype. The genes are TRBV12-3 or TRBV12-4 and TRBJ2-7; no firm D call. With 3 bases removed from V and 3 bases from J, the gap between germline ends came to 18 bases. This CDR3 spans 16 amino acids. The chain's CDR3 is CASSFSLMGHYYEQYF. The CDR3 DNA is TGTGCCAGCAGTTTTTCCCTAATGGGCCATTACTACGAGCAGTACTTC.

This clonotype has just a few counts. The CDR3 DNA follows: TGTGCCAGCAGCTTACGAGCGGGAGGCTCCTCCTACGAGCAGTACTTC. It translates to CASSLRAGGSSYEQYF. The chain carries TRBV7-2 and TRBJ2-7; 9 bases agree with TRBD2. The CDR3 contains 16 residues. The germline V gene has CDR1 SGHTA and CDR2 FQGNSA. V lost 2 bases, J lost 0 bases, and 5 bases stayed unmatched. The variable domain in full, completed from reference TRBV7-2 and TRBJ2-7, reads GAGVSQSPSNKVTEKGKDVELRCDPISGHTALYWYRQSLGQGLEFLIYFQGNSAPDKSGLPSDRFSAERTGGSVSTLTIQRTQQEDSAVYLCASSLRAGGSSYEQYFGPGTRLTVT.

J is TRBJ2-7 and V is TRBV3-1, with D tentatively TRBD1 (5 bases). Deletions cut 0 bases from V and 5 bases from J, with 11 bases between. Germline loops: CDR1 LGHDT, CDR2 YNNKEL (reference sequence). The CDR3 runs 14 residues. The CDR3 bases are TGTGCCAGCAGCCAAGATGCCAGGGTCCACGAGCAGTACTTC. Its translation is CASSQDARVHEQYF.

This clonotype was seen only a few times. The chain is built from TRBV14 and TRBJ2-2, with a possible D match to TRBD2 (5 bases). The CDR3 is 15 residues long. The V gene lost 3 bases and the J gene lost 3 bases, with 11 bases spanning the gap. Looked up from germline, CDR1 is SGHDN and CDR2 is FVKESK. This CDR3 is CASSHRLADTGELFF. CDR3 bases: TGTGCCAGCAGCCACCGGCTAGCAGACACCGGGGAGCTGTTTTTT.

DNA for the CDR3: TGCAGTGCTTCTTTTTTACAGCCCGGGGGCAATGAGCAGTTCTTC. Protein product: CSASFLQPGGNEQFF. The V call is TRBV20-1, the J call TRBJ2-1; D might be TRBD2 (6 bases). The CDR3 is made up of 15 amino acids. Trimming cost V 5 bases and J 6 bases, with 20 bases left between them. Germline V gene sequence: CDR1 DFQATT, CDR2 SNEGSKA (reference sequence).

The sample holds one count of this clonotype. The V and J genes are TRBV5-4 and TRBJ2-6; D uncertain. Germline V gene lookup returns CDR1 SGHNT and CDR2 YYREEE (reference sequence). The CDR3 consists of 15 residues. Deletions cut 3 bases from V and 0 bases from J, with 7 bases between. CDR3 DNA: TGTGCCAGCAGCTCCTCTTTCTCTGGGGCCAACGTCCTGACTTTC. Its protein is CASSSSFSGANVLTF.

CDR3 DNA sequence: TGTGCCAGCAGTTTAGGTTGGGACAATCGCAGGGAGTATGGCTACACCTTC. Translated, it gives CASSLGWDNRREYGYTF. The J gene is TRBJ1-2, the V gene TRBV12-3 or TRBV12-4; a possible D gene is TRBD1 (6 bases). This CDR3 has 17 amino acids. Trimming took off 1 base at V and 5 bases at J, with 20 bases between the two ends.

The sample holds a few counts of this clonotype. V is TRBV11-3 and J is TRBJ1-3; no clear D gene. Germline V gives CDR1 SGHNT, CDR2 YENEEA. The length of the CDR3 is 13 residues. Trimming stripped 5 bases from V and 4 bases from J, with 9 bases between. Written as DNA, the CDR3 is TGTGCCAGCAGCCCCGCGGAGGGAAACACCATATATTTT. Protein: CASSPAEGNTIYF.

This clonotype was seen at least ten times. The chain is built from TRBV27 and TRBJ2-3; no clear D gene. The germline V and J ends were trimmed by 3 bases and 3 bases, with 7 bases remaining between them. This CDR3 is built from 13 residues. The germline gives CDR1 MNHEY, CDR2 SMNVEV (reference sequence). For the CDR3, the DNA is TGTGCCAGCAGTTTTACCGGGACAGATACGCAGTATTTT. Translated, it gives CASSFTGTDTQYF.

This chain joins TRBV25-1 and TRBJ1-6; weak D call: TRBD1 (6 bases). CDR3 size: 17 residues. The germline CDR1 and CDR2 sequences are MGHDK and SYGVNS. V was clipped by 1 base and J by 9 bases, with 19 bases between them. CDR3 bases: TGTGCCAGCAGTGAATCCCAGCCGGGACATCAAGCTTCACCCCTCCACTTT. It yields the protein CASSESQPGHQASPLHF.

This clonotype has just a few counts. This sequence joins TRBV7-3 and TRBJ2-1; 13 bases are a match to TRBD2. Germline V lookup: CDR1 SGHTA, CDR2 FQGTGA. V lost 0 bases to trimming and J lost 12 bases; unmatched junction nucleotides: 8. CDR3 length equals 16 residues. The CDR3 DNA follows: TGTGCCAGCAGCTTAACGGGGACTAGCGGGACAGGGGGGCAGTTCTTC. Translating gives CASSLTGTSGTGGQFF. Full variable domain (rest looked up from reference TRBV7-3 and TRBJ2-1): GAGVSQTPSNKVTEKGKYVELRCDPISGHTALYWYRQSLGQGPEFLIYFQGTGAADDSGLPNDRFFAVRPEGSVSTLKIQRTERGDSAVYLCASSLTGTSGTGGQFFGPGTRLTVL.

There are a few counts of this clonotype. The chain has TRBV30 and TRBJ2-3, with TRBD2 identical over 10 bases. J was trimmed by 6 bases and V by 0 bases; bases with no gene match: 6. This CDR3 has 15 amino acids. Germline V CDR1 and CDR2: GTSNPN, SVGIG (reference sequence). The CDR3 here is CAWSVAAGGWDTQYF. CDR3 nucleotide sequence: TGTGCCTGGAGTGTGGCAGCGGGGGGGTGGGATACGCAGTATTTT.

The chain combines TRBV20-1 with TRBJ2-3; 12 bases match TRBD2. The CDR3 contains 16 residues. Trimming cost V 5 bases and J 0 bases; bases outside gene matches: 6. Germline CDR1 is DFQATT and CDR2 is SNEGSKA (reference sequence). The CDR3 reads CSAHRGTSGSTDTQYF. The CDR3 bases are TGCAGTGCTCACCGCGGGACTAGCGGGAGCACAGATACGCAGTATTTT.

The table lists this clonotype with a few counts. This chain's CDR3 is CSARTDPYEQYF. The CDR3 region has the DNA TGCAGTGCCCGGACAGACCCCTACGAGCAGTACTTC. This chain links TRBV20-1 with TRBJ2-7; D is perhaps TRBD1 (6 bases). The ends were cut back, 6 bases at V and 2 bases at J, with 11 bases in the middle. The CDR3 totals 12 residues. CDR1 and CDR2 from the germline V gene are DFQATT and SNEGSKA (reference sequence).

This clonotype was recorded a few times. The V gene is TRBV27, the J gene TRBJ2-7, with D possibly TRBD1 on 5 matching bases. The V gene lost 3 bases and the J gene lost 0 bases, with 12 bases spanning the gap. Germline assignment: CDR1 MNHEY and CDR2 SMNVEV (reference sequence). This CDR3 has 15 amino acids. CDR3 residues: CASSFAGHNSYEQYF. The CDR3 DNA reads as TGTGCCAGCAGTTTCGCAGGACACAACTCCTACGAGCAGTACTTC.

V usage is TRBV27 and J usage is TRBJ2-7; the match to TRBD1 covers 9 bases. Germline loops: CDR1 MNHEY, CDR2 SMNVEV (reference sequence). There are 14 residues in the CDR3. The J segment lost 3 bases and the V segment lost 6 bases, leaving 6 bases of the junction unmatched. CDR3 sequence reads: CASRDRGVLYEQYF. The DNA of the CDR3 is TGTGCCAGCAGGGACAGGGGCGTCCTCTACGAGCAGTACTTC.

In its sample, this clonotype was seen a few times. The genes are TRBV10-3 and TRBJ2-7, with D maybe TRBD2 (5 bases). Germline V gene data show CDR1 as ENHRY and CDR2 as SYGVKD. CDR3 length equals 13 residues. Trimming removed 2 bases from V and 1 base from J, with 6 bases in between. The CDR3 protein is CAISEEGSYEQYF. The CDR3 nucleotides are TGTGCCATCAGTGAGGAGGGATCCTACGAGCAGTACTTC.

This clonotype was detected ten times or more. The chain couples TRBV15 to TRBJ1-1; tentatively, D is TRBD1 (6 bases). V dropped 2 bases and J dropped 4 bases, with 11 bases sitting between them. Germline V gene data show CDR1 as LNHNV and CDR2 as YYDKDF (reference sequence). This CDR3 spans 14 amino acids. The DNA for the CDR3 is TGTGCCACCAGCAGAACACAGGGTATCACTGAAGCTTTCTTT. It codes for CATSRTQGITEAFF.

There are a few counts of this clonotype. The V gene is TRBV4-1, the J gene TRBJ2-3; no firm D call. There are 14 residues in the CDR3. V lost 3 bases and J 5 bases, leaving 12 bases between the germline ends. Per germline, CDR1 MGHRA and CDR2 YSYEKL. CDR3 in amino acids: CASSQARLGDTQYF. DNA of the CDR3: TGCGCCAGCAGCCAGGCGCGACTGGGAGATACGCAGTATTTT.